This TCR beta chain derives from a study of vaccination and CD4 T cells after COVID-19. Study-wide context: Each convalescent patient was PCR positive for SARS-CoV-2 on nasal swab; nine cases were mild and one severe. For post-vaccine samples, collection took place a median about 70 days after dose two, ranging from 14 to 241. Study-level points and caveats: Spike mono-reactive status applied to 304 of 307 vaccine-specific clones in convalescent patients.

With respect to this clonotype: As yet, its antigen is unknown.

Germline V gene sequence: CDR1 SGHNT, CDR2 YENEEA. J was trimmed by 1 base and V by 6 bases; bases with no gene match: 6. The CDR3 length is 15 residues. CD4+ T cells that had been cultured provided DNA sequenced with the Oncomine TCR Beta short-read assay. TCRdb re-derived calls from the PCR reads in MiXCR, one entry per CDR3 protein. The top ten clones hold approximately 17% of a sample with roughly 16,000 distinct CDR3 sequences, approximately 68% of them seen once. Stated treatment: roughly nine-day PBMC culture with coronavirus spike peptide pools or control peptides (ViraFEST assay). First, ViraFEST expanded antigen-specific T cells with peptide pools, and next it sequenced the TCRs.

The J gene is TRBJ2-3, the V gene TRBV11-3; 8 bases map to TRBD1. The receptor's source is a human donor who had recovered from COVID-19. Material for sequencing was CD4+ T cells from blood, cultured in vitro. The CDR3 sequence: CASSSPGQGTDTQYF. CDR3 DNA: TGTGCCAGCAGTTCGCCGGGACAGGGCACAGATACGCAGTATTTT.